This T cell receptor (beta chain) comes out of a study of blood T cell repertoires in COVID-19. Across the study: Samples representing acute and convalescent COVID-19 were sourced from the United States, Italy and Spain. PBMCs, B-cell-depleted T cells, or T cells provided the cDNA or gDNA that made up the material.

Participants were aged roughly 18 to 89 years from 20 to 30 US areas. Participants' own reports of clinical history determined their cohort assignment. The V gene's germline CDR1 is MDHEN and CDR2 SYDVKM. This CDR3 comprises 17 residues. Trimming at V came to 5 bases and at J to 8 bases, leaving 14 bases not matched to a gene. Libraries were prepared by immunoSEQ multiplex PCR; TCRdb keeps only in-frame clonotypes and omits some of them. Among 220,000 or so clones listed, about 79% were seen once. Sequencing was done on a sample of PBMCs or T cells enriched from blood (not recorded which). The chain joins TRBV28 to TRBJ2-2; TRBD2 matches at 10 bases. This TCR was sampled from a woman aged 40 to 50 with acute COVID-19. The CDR3 here is CASSPSRSGRARGELFF. The CDR3 DNA follows: TGTGCCAGCAGTCCGTCTCGAAGCGGGAGGGCAAGGGGGGAGCTGTTTTTT.